The 17 T cell receptor beta chains below come from one sample, sequenced in a study of cytomegalovirus exposure and HLA in healthy donors. The repertoire was sequenced with immunoSEQ multiplex PCR; TCRdb's copy has only in-frame clones and lacks some. The sample yields hundreds of thousands of clones, more than 80% seen once. The sample consisted of PBMCs. The receptors shown here come from a woman aged 18-29 years in good health and CMV-seronegative.

This chain connects TRBV5-4 to TRBJ2-2; D is possibly TRBD2 (5 bases). The CDR3 length is 14 residues. V was clipped by 7 bases and J by 4 bases, with 14 bases between them. Germline-derived CDR1 and CDR2 are SGHNT and YYREEE (reference sequence). The DNA for the CDR3 is TGTGCCAGCGGGGATAGAGGGTCCACCGGGGAGCTGTTTTTT. Its translation is CASGDRGSTGELFF.

The count of this clone is one. The V and J genes are TRBV18 and TRBJ1-4; no clear D. Germline V gene sequence: CDR1 KGHSH, CDR2 LQKENI. The V end lost 2 bases, the J end lost 5 bases, and 12 bases lay between the germline ends. The CDR3 covers 15 residues. CDR3 sequence reads: CASSPWSGTNEKLFF. DNA for the CDR3: TGTGCCAGCTCACCATGGTCAGGAACAAATGAAAAACTGTTTTTT.

This rearrangement joins TRBV6-6 to TRBJ2-7; 8 nucleotides match TRBD1. V gave up 2 bases and J gave up 2 bases; unmatched junction bases: 8. The CDR3 loop spans 16 amino acids. The germline V gene has CDR1 MNHNY and CDR2 SVGAGI (reference sequence). CDR3 sequence: CASSYRGQGVPYEQYF. The DNA for the CDR3 is TGTGCCAGCAGTTACCGCGGACAGGGAGTCCCCTACGAGCAGTACTTC.

This clone came up a few times. The chain joins TRBV6-1 to TRBJ1-5; D is possibly TRBD1 (6 bases). The CDR3 loop spans 18 amino acids. V was cut by 2 bases and J by 6 bases, with 23 bases left in between. CDR1 and CDR2 (germline): MNHNS, SASEGT. CDR3 nucleotide sequence: TGTGCCAGCAGTGAACCTGGGGGCGCGAAGGGAGATGGTCAGCCCCAGCATTTT. This gives the protein CASSEPGGAKGDGQPQHF.

The chain employs TRBV4-1 and TRBJ2-7, with 10 bases fitting TRBD1. The J segment lost 6 bases and the V segment lost 1 base, leaving 6 bases of the junction unmatched. The CDR3 is 15 amino acids. Germline CDR1 MGHRA, CDR2 YSYEKL. This chain's CDR3 is CASSQGQGALREQYF. The DNA of the CDR3 is TGCGCCAGCAGCCAAGGACAGGGGGCTTTACGCGAGCAGTACTTC.

The chain carries TRBV11-3 and TRBJ2-5; 9 positions match TRBD1. Germline V gene sequence: CDR1 SGHNT, CDR2 YENEEA. V was pared by 4 bases and J by 5 bases, with 8 bases of the junction left unmatched. The CDR3 sequence is 15 residues long. The CDR3 is CASSSRDRVGETQYF. Here the CDR3 DNA reads TGTGCCAGCAGCTCCAGGGACAGGGTGGGGGAGACCCAGTACTTC. Full variable domain (rest looked up from reference TRBV11-3 and TRBJ2-5): EAGVVQSPRYKIIEKKQPVAFWCNPISGHNTLYWYLQNLGQGPELLIRYENEEAVDDSQLPKDRFSAERLKGVDSTLKIQPAELGDSAVYLCASSSRDRVGETQYFGPGTRLLVL.

This chain uses TRBV30 with TRBJ2-3, with D possibly being TRBD1 (5 bases). Germline CDR1 GTSNPN, CDR2 SVGIG (reference sequence). Trimming stripped 1 base from V and 4 bases from J, with 9 bases between. This CDR3 is 13 amino acids long. The CDR3 spells CAWSETAPDTQYF. For the CDR3, the DNA is TGTGCCTGGAGTGAGACAGCGCCAGATACGCAGTATTTT.

The genes are TRBV30 and TRBJ2-1; 7 nucleotides line up with TRBD2. CDR1 is GTSNPN and CDR2 is SVGIG in the germline V gene (reference sequence). This CDR3 is 14 amino acids long. The J segment lost 5 bases and the V segment lost 0 bases, leaving 4 bases of the junction unmatched. The CDR3 protein is CAWSVSGTHNEQFF. CDR3 in DNA: TGTGCCTGGAGTGTCAGCGGGACCCACAATGAGCAGTTCTTC.

This clone appeared a few times. V is TRBV5-4 and J is TRBJ2-7; 7 nucleotides align to TRBD1. This CDR3 is 13 amino acids long. The germline CDR1 and CDR2 sequences are SGHNT and YYREEE (reference sequence). The V segment lost 4 bases and the J segment 3 bases; nucleotides outside the gene matches: 4. Here the CDR3 DNA reads TGTGCCAGCAGCCCAGGGACAGTCTACGAGCAGTACTTC. The encoded protein is CASSPGTVYEQYF. Filled out from reference TRBV5-4 and TRBJ2-7, the complete variable domain reads ETGVTQSPTHLIKTRGQQVTLRCSSQSGHNTVSWYQQALGQGPQFIFQYYREEENGRGNFPPRFSGLQFPNYSSELNVNALELDDSALYLCASSPGTVYEQYFGPGTRLTVT.

The chain recombines TRBV6-5 with TRBJ1-5; D is possibly TRBD1 (5 bases). V dropped 6 bases and J dropped 6 bases, with 15 bases sitting between them. The CDR3 loop spans 14 amino acids. Looked up from germline, CDR1 is MNHEY and CDR2 is SVGAGI. CDR3 DNA sequence: TGTGCCAGCAGCCCCTCCAGGGAGGGTCAGCCCCAGCATTTT. Translated, it gives CASSPSREGQPQHF.

This chain uses TRBV7-3 with TRBJ2-2; D remains unclear. The ends were cut back, 1 base at V and 7 bases at J, with 4 bases in the middle. This CDR3 is 12 amino acids long. Germline V gene sequence: CDR1 SGHTA, CDR2 FQGTGA. The CDR3 sequence is CASSLIVGELFF. CDR3 coding DNA: TGTGCCAGCAGCTTAATAGTCGGGGAGCTGTTTTTT.

This clone occurred once. This sequence joins TRBV4-2 and TRBJ2-7; D is unclear. This CDR3 contains 13 residues. Germline CDR1 reads LGHNA; CDR2 reads YNFKEQ. Between the trimmed V and J ends, which lost 0 bases and 7 bases, there was a span of 10 bases. CDR3 region: CASSQDKAREQYF. Written as DNA, the CDR3 is TGTGCCAGCAGCCAAGATAAAGCGAGGGAGCAGTACTTC.

This chain joins TRBV27 and TRBJ2-3, with D perhaps TRBD2 (5 bases). This CDR3 is 17 amino acids long. V was clipped by 7 bases and J by 2 bases, with 22 bases between them. Germline V CDR1 and CDR2: MNHEY, SMNVEV (reference sequence). CDR3 loop: CASTQIEGRAFTDTQYF. CDR3 DNA sequence: TGTGCCAGCACTCAAATAGAGGGTCGTGCTTTCACAGATACGCAGTATTTT.

The CDR3 reads CASSPGVGSATDTQYF. The CDR3 DNA reads TGTGCCAGCAGCCCGGGGGTTGGCTCTGCAACAGATACGCAGTATTTT. The V gene is TRBV4-2, the J gene TRBJ2-3; TRBD2 is a possible D gene (6 bases). CDR1 and CDR2 (germline): LGHNA, YNFKEQ. V was cut by 4 bases and J by 3 bases, with 17 bases left in between. The CDR3 has 16 residues.

The chain links TRBV28 to TRBJ2-3; weak D call: TRBD1 (5 bases). The germline gives CDR1 MDHEN, CDR2 SYDVKM. The CDR3 has 15 residues. Deletions cut 2 bases from V and 0 bases from J, with 9 bases between. The CDR3 DNA reads TGTGCCAGCAGTTTAAGCAGGGCCAGCACAGATACGCAGTATTTT. Its protein product is CASSLSRASTDTQYF.

This chain connects TRBV30 to TRBJ2-7; 12 bases are a match to TRBD1. This CDR3 is built from 13 residues. CDR1 GTSNPN and CDR2 SVGIG come from the germline V gene (reference sequence). Unmatched junction bases numbered 5, after V lost 5 bases and J lost 6 bases. Written as DNA, the CDR3 is TGTGCCTGGGGGGGACAGGGGGCCTCCGAGCAGTACTTC. As protein: CAWGGQGASEQYF. Full variable domain (outside the CDR3, taken from reference TRBV30 and TRBJ2-7): SQTIHQWPATLVQPVGSPLSLECTVEGTSNPNLYWYRQAAGRGLQLLFYSVGIGQISSEVPQNLSASRPQDRQFILSSKKLLLSDSGFYLCAWGGQGASEQYFGPGTRLTVT.

The chain recombines TRBV11-2 with TRBJ1-5; tentatively, D is TRBD1 (6 bases). V dropped 5 bases and J dropped 2 bases, with 10 bases sitting between them. The CDR3 is made up of 14 amino acids. Germline V gives CDR1 SGHAT, CDR2 FQNNGV. The CDR3 sequence is CASSIQGGNQPQHF. The CDR3 DNA reads as TGTGCCAGCAGCATACAGGGAGGCAATCAGCCCCAGCATTTT.